The next 6 T cell receptor beta chains were all read from a single sample in a study of shared clonotypes between healthy human individuals (TCRdb year 2020). The library was produced with the immunoSEQ multiplex PCR assay. Held by TCRdb, this immuneACCESS table contains in-frame sequences only and omits some clones. Under half of the omission traces to an unresolved V gene where checked; the cause of the rest is unknown. A total of 550,000 to 750,000 clones appear in this sample, about 95% of them only once. The top ten constitute 0.11% of the sample. CD8 naive samples were CD45RO-negative cells positively selected for CCR7, giving a CD45RA+CCR7+ population that excluded TemRA cells. Material: naive CD8+ T cells sorted from blood. The sample's cell subset or site label is to be understood as: CD45RA+CCR7+. These receptors were obtained from a woman in her twenties or thirties in good health.

The chain links TRBV2 to TRBJ2-3, with TRBD2 matching over 9 bases. This CDR3 spans 14 amino acids. V dropped 7 bases and J dropped 4; count of bases not matched to a gene: 6. Germline loops: CDR1 SNHLY, CDR2 FYNNEI. CDR3 sequence reads: CASTLAGPPDTQYF. CDR3 bases: TGTGCCAGCACCCTAGCGGGGCCCCCAGATACGCAGTATTTT.

V gene TRBV19 combines with J gene TRBJ1-1, with D uncertain. The CDR3 loop spans 14 amino acids. Germline CDR1 LNHDA, CDR2 SQIVND (reference sequence). Trimming pared 6 bases from V and 1 base from J, leaving 12 bases between. CDR3 residues: CASRGNAQNTEAFF. CDR3 sequence (DNA): TGTGCCAGTAGGGGGAATGCTCAGAACACTGAAGCTTTCTTT.

The CDR3 nucleotides are TGTGCCAGCAGCTCTAGCCCTCAGAGCTCCTACAATGAGCAGTTCTTC. Amino acid sequence: CASSSSPQSSYNEQFF. The chain links TRBV13 to TRBJ2-1; a possible D gene is TRBD2 (5 bases). CDR3 size: 16 residues. Germline assignment: CDR1 PRHDT and CDR2 FYEKMQ (reference sequence). Trimming shortened V by 4 bases and J by 0 bases, and 13 bases separated the two germline ends.

The gene calls are TRBV28 and TRBJ1-2, with no clear D. Germline-derived CDR1 and CDR2 are MDHEN and SYDVKM. The V gene lost 10 bases and the J gene lost 8 bases, with 23 bases spanning the gap. This CDR3 has 14 amino acids. The CDR3 spells CATSLELPKNGYTF. The DNA for the CDR3 is TGTGCCACCTCATTGGAGCTACCGAAGAACGGCTACACCTTC.

The chain has TRBV5-6 and TRBJ1-3; the match to TRBD1 covers 8 bases. CDR1 is SGHDT and CDR2 is YYEEEE in the germline V gene. CDR3 length equals 18 residues. Trimming took 4 bases from V and 3 from J; bases not matched to a gene: 15. The chain's CDR3 is CASSPGQGLWRGGNTIYF. Here the CDR3 DNA reads TGTGCCAGCAGCCCCGGACAGGGTTTATGGCGCGGTGGAAACACCATATATTTT.

Note on this clone: The identical CDR3 is also encoded by other nucleotide sequences in the sample. V gene TRBV7-9 combines with J gene TRBJ2-1; D not resolved. The CDR3 extends over 12 amino acids. V was shortened by 5 bases and J by 7 bases, with 9 bases between the two germline ends. Germline loops: CDR1 SEHNR, CDR2 FQNEAQ (reference sequence). The chain's CDR3 is CASSLGSNEQFF. CDR3 in DNA: TGTGCCAGCAGCCTCGGGTCGAATGAGCAGTTCTTC.